These T cell receptor beta chains were read from a single sample in a study of blood T cell repertoires in COVID-19. Sequencing was performed with immunoSEQ multiplex PCR; in TCRdb, only in-frame clones are kept and a portion is missing. The sample lists roughly 360,000 clones; about 90% were seen once. Sequencing input: PBMCs or T cells enriched from blood (not recorded which). The receptors were gathered from a young man who had recovered from COVID-19. Both conserved end residues are part of each CDR3. The D gene is left open where the match is weak. Not all rows give a size; the values are once, few, many and, for expanded clones, a class.

j_call: TRBJ1-2; v_call: TRBV4-1; d_call: -; clone_size: -; cdr3_nt: TGCGCCAGCAGCCAAGGGACAGACTATGGCTACACCTTC; cdr3_aa: CASSQGTDYGYTF
j_call: TRBJ1-2; v_call: TRBV6-5; d_call: -; clone_size: -; cdr3_nt: TGTGCCAGCAGTTACGGAGTGCGGGATGGCTACACCTTC; cdr3_aa: CASSYGVRDGYTF
j_call: TRBJ2-7; v_call: TRBV7-9; d_call: -; clone_size: few; cdr3_nt: TGTGCCAGCAGCCCCGCATCAGGGCCGAGCTACGAGCAGTACTTC; cdr3_aa: CASSPASGPSYEQYF
j_call: TRBJ1-6; v_call: TRBV7-9; d_call: -; clone_size: -; cdr3_nt: TGTGCCAGCAGCTTAGGTCGGGGGGGTTCACCCCTCCACTTT; cdr3_aa: CASSLGRGGSPLHF
j_call: TRBJ1-1; v_call: TRBV9; d_call: -; clone_size: -; cdr3_nt: TGTGCCAGCAGCCAAGGACAGAACACTGAAGCTTTCTTT; cdr3_aa: CASSQGQNTEAFF
j_call: TRBJ1-4; v_call: TRBV27; d_call: -; clone_size: once; cdr3_nt: TGTGCCAGCAGTTTGTGGGCACCTCCAACTAATGAAAAACTGTTTTTT; cdr3_aa: CASSLWAPPTNEKLFF
j_call: TRBJ1-6; v_call: TRBV18; d_call: TRBD1; clone_size: once; cdr3_nt: TGTGCCAGCTCACCCGGGACAGATCTTCCCCTCCACTTT; cdr3_aa: CASSPGTDLPLHF
j_call: TRBJ2-1; v_call: TRBV5-8; d_call: TRBD1; clone_size: -; cdr3_nt: TGTGCCAGCAGCTACTACCGACAGGGAACGTCCTACAATGAGCAGTTCTTC; cdr3_aa: CASSYYRQGTSYNEQFF
j_call: TRBJ1-3; v_call: TRBV14; d_call: TRBD1; clone_size: -; cdr3_nt: TGTGCCAGCAGCTTTGTGGAGGGGGCTCGCTCTGGAAACACCATATATTTT; cdr3_aa: CASSFVEGARSGNTIYF
j_call: TRBJ1-6; v_call: TRBV23-1; d_call: -; clone_size: -; cdr3_nt: TGCGCCAGCACCGCGGGTAGAGGCTCACCCCTCCACTTT; cdr3_aa: CASTAGRGSPLHF
j_call: TRBJ1-2; v_call: TRBV6-5; d_call: -; clone_size: -; cdr3_nt: TGTGCCAGCGCCCGGGCGGGGAACTATGGCTACACCTTC; cdr3_aa: CASARAGNYGYTF
j_call: TRBJ1-1; v_call: TRBV30; d_call: -; clone_size: few; cdr3_nt: TGTGCCTGCTACAGGGCGAACACTGAAGCTTTCTTT; cdr3_aa: CACYRANTEAFF
j_call: TRBJ1-2; v_call: TRBV30; d_call: -; clone_size: -; cdr3_nt: TGTGCCTGGAGGGGCCAGGCGGGATATGGCTACACCTTC; cdr3_aa: CAWRGQAGYGYTF
j_call: TRBJ1-1; v_call: TRBV4-1; d_call: -; clone_size: -; cdr3_nt: TGCGCCAGCAGCCACCTGGGACAGAACACTGAAGCTTTCTTT; cdr3_aa: CASSHLGQNTEAFF
j_call: TRBJ1-1; v_call: TRBV2; d_call: -; clone_size: -; cdr3_nt: TGTGCCAGCGGAGGAGGTTGGGGAACGAACACTGAAGCTTTCTTT; cdr3_aa: CASGGGWGTNTEAFF
j_call: TRBJ1-1; v_call: TRBV19; d_call: -; clone_size: -; cdr3_nt: TGTGCCAGTAGTCCCGAGGGGGTAAACACTGAAGCTTTCTTT; cdr3_aa: CASSPEGVNTEAFF
j_call: TRBJ1-6; v_call: TRBV12-3/TRBV12-4; d_call: TRBD1; clone_size: -; cdr3_nt: TGTGCCAGCACCCCAGGGGGTTCACCCCTCCACTTT; cdr3_aa: CASTPGGSPLHF
j_call: TRBJ1-3; v_call: TRBV7-6; d_call: -; clone_size: -; cdr3_nt: TGTGCCAGCAGTCCTGGACTAGAATCTGGAAACACCATATATTTT; cdr3_aa: CASSPGLESGNTIYF
j_call: TRBJ2-1; v_call: TRBV7-9; d_call: TRBD2; clone_size: -; cdr3_nt: TGTGCCAGCAGCCGACCGGGAGGAGACAATGAGCAGTTCTTC; cdr3_aa: CASSRPGGDNEQFF
j_call: TRBJ2-7; v_call: TRBV7-9; d_call: -; clone_size: once; cdr3_nt: TGTGCCAGCAGCCACCCCGGGACACTGCTCAAGTACGAGCAGTACTTC; cdr3_aa: CASSHPGTLLKYEQYF
j_call: TRBJ1-4; v_call: TRBV6-1; d_call: -; clone_size: -; cdr3_nt: TGTGCCAGCAGTGAAGCGCCGGAGGGAGGGGAAAAACTGTTTTTT; cdr3_aa: CASSEAPEGGEKLFF
j_call: TRBJ1-5; v_call: TRBV6-6; d_call: -; clone_size: -; cdr3_nt: TGTGCCAGCATGCATTCACGGAGTAGCAATCAGCCCCAGCATTTT; cdr3_aa: CASMHSRSSNQPQHF
j_call: TRBJ1-1; v_call: TRBV11-1; d_call: -; clone_size: -; cdr3_nt: TGTGCCAGCAGCCCGACAGGGAACACTGAAGCTTTCTTT; cdr3_aa: CASSPTGNTEAFF
j_call: TRBJ1-4; v_call: TRBV5-1; d_call: TRBD1; clone_size: -; cdr3_nt: TGCGCCAGCAGCTTGGGAGGACAGGGTACCGAAAAACTGTTTTTT; cdr3_aa: CASSLGGQGTEKLFF
j_call: TRBJ1-2; v_call: TRBV27; d_call: -; clone_size: -; cdr3_nt: TGTGCCAGCAGTCCGGACATGGGGCAGATCTATGGCTACACCTTC; cdr3_aa: CASSPDMGQIYGYTF
j_call: TRBJ1-2; v_call: TRBV19; d_call: -; clone_size: -; cdr3_nt: TGTGCCCCCGGGGCGGGGGGGATCTATGGCTACACCTTC; cdr3_aa: CAPGAGGIYGYTF
j_call: TRBJ1-4; v_call: TRBV30; d_call: -; clone_size: -; cdr3_nt: TGTGCCTGGGAAAGCGTCCGTAATGAAAAACTGTTTTTT; cdr3_aa: CAWESVRNEKLFF
j_call: TRBJ2-5; v_call: TRBV7-2; d_call: -; clone_size: -; cdr3_nt: TGTGCCAGCAGCCCTCAAGAGACCCAGTACTTC; cdr3_aa: CASSPQETQYF
j_call: TRBJ2-2; v_call: TRBV5-4; d_call: TRBD1; clone_size: few; cdr3_nt: TGTGCCAGCAGTCAACGGACAGGGGATCGGGGGGAGCTGTTTTTT; cdr3_aa: CASSQRTGDRGELFF
j_call: TRBJ1-1; v_call: TRBV30; d_call: TRBD1; clone_size: -; cdr3_nt: TGTGCCTGTGTCAGGGGGCTGAAGAACACTGAAGCTTTCTTT; cdr3_aa: CACVRGLKNTEAFF
j_call: TRBJ1-2; v_call: TRBV5-1; d_call: -; clone_size: -; cdr3_nt: TGCGCCAGCAGCTTGGCAGGGAATGGCTACACCTTC; cdr3_aa: CASSLAGNGYTF
j_call: TRBJ1-1; v_call: TRBV6-5; d_call: -; clone_size: -; cdr3_nt: TGTGCCAGCAGTTTGTCCGGGACAATGAACACTGAAGCTTTCTTT; cdr3_aa: CASSLSGTMNTEAFF
j_call: TRBJ2-3; v_call: TRBV13; d_call: -; clone_size: -; cdr3_nt: TGTGCCAGCAGCCCCCGCTCGGGCAGGGCGACAGATACGCAGTATTTT; cdr3_aa: CASSPRSGRATDTQYF
j_call: TRBJ2-7; v_call: TRBV18; d_call: -; clone_size: -; cdr3_nt: TGTGCCAGCTCACCGAGTAGGGGTCCCTACGAGCAGTACTTC; cdr3_aa: CASSPSRGPYEQYF
j_call: TRBJ1-4; v_call: TRBV10-3; d_call: TRBD1; clone_size: -; cdr3_nt: TGTGCCATCAGTGATCAGGGGGGAAGGGAAAAACTGTTTTTT; cdr3_aa: CAISDQGGREKLFF
j_call: TRBJ2-5; v_call: TRBV5-5; d_call: TRBD1; clone_size: -; cdr3_nt: TGTGCCAGCAGCTTGGCCGGGACAGTAGGTCATGAGACCCAGTACTTC; cdr3_aa: CASSLAGTVGHETQYF
j_call: TRBJ1-5; v_call: TRBV7-6; d_call: TRBD1; clone_size: -; cdr3_nt: TGTGCCAGCAGCTTAGAGGCAGGGGGAAAACAGCCCCAGCATTTT; cdr3_aa: CASSLEAGGKQPQHF